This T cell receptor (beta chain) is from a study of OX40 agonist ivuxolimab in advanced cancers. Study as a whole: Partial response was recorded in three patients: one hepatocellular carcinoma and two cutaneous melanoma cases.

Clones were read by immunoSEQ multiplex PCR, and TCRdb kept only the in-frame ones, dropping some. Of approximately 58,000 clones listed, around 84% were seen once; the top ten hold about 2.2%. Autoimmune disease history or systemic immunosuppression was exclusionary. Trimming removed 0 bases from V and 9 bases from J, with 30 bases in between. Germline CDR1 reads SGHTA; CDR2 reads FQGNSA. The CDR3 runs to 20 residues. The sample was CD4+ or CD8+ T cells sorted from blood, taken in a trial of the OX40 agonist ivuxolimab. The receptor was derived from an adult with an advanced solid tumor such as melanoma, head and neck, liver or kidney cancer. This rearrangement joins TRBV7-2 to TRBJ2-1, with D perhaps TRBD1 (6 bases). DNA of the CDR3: TGTGCCAGCAGCTTAGCCCCCGGGCGAAGGGGGACCCGAGGTAGGGGTGAGCAGTTCTTC. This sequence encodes CASSLAPGRRGTRGRGEQFF.